The 22 T cell receptor beta chains presented below share a single source sample, sequenced in a study of blood T cell repertoires in COVID-19. This table comes from immunoSEQ multiplex PCR, and its TCRdb copy is limited to in-frame clones, with some not included. The sample shows some 200,000 clones, nearly 90% of them seen only once. Sequencing input: peripheral blood. Every receptor here comes from a man aged 55 to 70 with active or convalescent COVID-19.

The gene calls are TRBV12-3 or TRBV12-4 and TRBJ1-5, with D unresolved. Trimming took off 5 bases at V and 7 bases at J, with 12 bases between the two ends. CDR3 length: 13 amino acids. DNA for the CDR3: TGTGCCAGCAGTCCCCGGGAGGGCCAGCCCCAGCATTTT. Translated, it gives CASSPREGQPQHF.

CDR3 DNA sequence: TGCAGTGCTATTGACGTTAGGGGGGGTGCTGGAAACACCATATATTTT. As protein: CSAIDVRGGAGNTIYF. The chain couples TRBV20-1 to TRBJ1-3, with a tentative D call TRBD1 (6 bases). This CDR3 contains 16 residues. V lost 4 bases and J 2 bases, leaving 18 bases between the germline ends. CDR1 is DFQATT and CDR2 is SNEGSKA in the germline V gene (reference sequence).

The V and J genes are TRBV4-1 and TRBJ1-5; 8 positions match TRBD1. J gave up 2 bases and V 4 bases, and 7 bases lay outside the gene matches. The CDR3 is 16 amino acids. Germline V gene sequence: CDR1 MGHRA, CDR2 YSYEKL. The CDR3 nucleotides read TGCGCCAGCAGCCCCAATTTGGACAGGGGCAATCAGCCCCAGCATTTT. Amino acid sequence: CASSPNLDRGNQPQHF.

The J gene is TRBJ1-1, the V gene TRBV2; no clear D gene. The germline V gene encodes CDR1 SNHLY and CDR2 FYNNEI. The CDR3 covers 15 residues. V lost 1 base and J lost 1, with 10 bases in between. CDR3 loop: CASSEGPGGNTEAFF. DNA of the CDR3: TGTGCCAGCAGTGAAGGGCCGGGTGGGAACACTGAAGCTTTCTTT. Full variable domain (outside the CDR3, taken from reference TRBV2 and TRBJ1-1): EPEVTQTPSHQVTQMGQEVILRCVPISNHLYFYWYRQILGQKVEFLVSFYNNEISEKSEIFDDQFSVERPDGSNFTLKIRSTKLEDSAMYFCASSEGPGGNTEAFFGQGTRLTVV.

The rearrangement uses TRBV11-3 and TRBJ1-1; 7 bases map to TRBD1. V trimming: 1 base; J trimming: 3 bases; junction bases outside the gene matches: 2. The CDR3 spans 14 residues. Germline V gene data show CDR1 as SGHNT and CDR2 as YENEEA. CDR3 residues: CASSLGQGYTEAFF. CDR3 nucleotide sequence: TGTGCCAGCAGCTTAGGACAGGGATACACTGAAGCTTTCTTT.

The rearrangement joins TRBV7-9 to TRBJ2-7; D unresolved. Trimming pared 3 bases from V and 3 bases from J, leaving 12 bases between. This CDR3 has 14 amino acids. Germline-derived CDR1 and CDR2 are SEHNR and FQNEAQ (reference sequence). The CDR3: CASSFPKENYEQYF. The CDR3 bases are TGTGCCAGCAGCTTCCCTAAGGAGAACTACGAGCAGTACTTC.

V and J are TRBV3-1 (or the pseudogene TRBV3-2) and TRBJ1-6; TRBD1 agrees at 9 bases. The CDR3 runs to 15 residues. Trimming at V came to 0 bases and at J to 10 bases, leaving 4 bases not matched to a gene. Germline V gene data show CDR1 as LGHDT and CDR2 as YNNKEL (reference sequence). Here the CDR3 reads CASSQDGTGWSPLHF. CDR3 nucleotide sequence: TGTGCCAGCAGCCAAGACGGGACAGGGTGGTCACCCCTCCACTTT.

The CDR3 reads CASSLKPSRAGELFF. In nucleotides, the CDR3 is TGTGCCAGCAGCTTAAAGCCTAGTAGAGCCGGGGAGCTGTTTTTT. This chain connects TRBV7-3 to TRBJ2-2; D is unclear. The CDR3 spans 15 residues. Germline V gene lookup returns CDR1 SGHTA and CDR2 FQGTGA. V was pared by 1 base and J by 6 bases, with 12 bases between.

The CDR3 loop reads CASSHSPRLAGGPNHGGTDTQYF. The CDR3 nucleotides are TGTGCCAGCAGCCATAGCCCCAGACTAGCGGGGGGGCCAAATCACGGGGGCACAGATACGCAGTATTTT. The V gene is TRBV4-2, the J gene TRBJ2-3; 14 bases line up with TRBD2. J lost 1 base, V lost 3 bases, and 21 bases had no gene match. Germline V CDR1 and CDR2: LGHNA, YNFKEQ. The CDR3 totals 23 residues.

The chain employs TRBV19 and TRBJ1-5, with 8 bases matching TRBD1. The CDR3 loop spans 15 amino acids. The V segment lost 1 base and the J segment 7 bases; nucleotides outside the gene matches: 6. In germline, CDR1 is LNHDA, CDR2 SQIVND (reference sequence). This chain's CDR3 is CASSIGAGGDQPQHF. CDR3 DNA sequence: TGTGCCAGTAGTATAGGGGCAGGGGGCGACCAGCCCCAGCATTTT.

The V and J genes are TRBV7-9 and TRBJ1-5; the match to TRBD1 covers 10 bases. Germline CDR1 is SEHNR and CDR2 is FQNEAQ (reference sequence). After removal of 5 bases from V and 8 bases from J, the junction contained 9 bases not matched to a gene. CDR3 length: 15 amino acids. CDR3 sequence: CASSAPGTGVEPQHF. DNA of the CDR3: TGTGCCAGCAGCGCTCCCGGGACAGGGGTCGAGCCCCAGCATTTT.

The chain is built from TRBV6-5 and TRBJ2-7; 11 bases align to TRBD2. This CDR3 region has 14 residues. V shed 8 bases and J 6 bases; nucleotides not matched to a gene: 9. CDR1 and CDR2 (germline): MNHEY, SVGAGI. The CDR3, as DNA: TGTGCCAGCGCCAGCGCTAGCGGGGGGTTCGAGCAGTACTTC. Residues: CASASASGGFEQYF.

The chain carries TRBV2 and TRBJ1-5; 7 bases map to TRBD1. Germline values: CDR1 SNHLY, CDR2 FYNNEI. The CDR3 is 14 amino acids. V shed 5 bases, J shed 5 bases, and the junction held 6 bases outside the gene matches. The CDR3 loop is CASSKDRTDQPQHF. The CDR3 DNA sequence: TGTGCCAGCAGTAAGGACAGGACAGATCAGCCCCAGCATTTT.

The chain uses TRBV5-6 and TRBJ2-7; TRBD2 agrees at 7 bases. The CDR3 runs 14 residues. The ends lost 2 bases at V and 4 bases at J; junction bases unmatched: 6. Germline-derived CDR1 and CDR2 are SGHDT and YYEEEE. The CDR3 DNA follows: TGTGCCAGCAGCTTTAGCGGGTCGGTTTACGAGCAGTACTTC. This codes for CASSFSGSVYEQYF. The variable domain in full, with the rest retrieved from reference TRBV5-6 and TRBJ2-7, is DAGVTQSPTHLIKTRGQQVTLRCSPKSGHDTVSWYQQALGQGPQFIFQYYEEEERQRGNFPDRFSGHQFPNYSSELNVNALLLGDSALYLCASSFSGSVYEQYFGPGTRLTVT.

CDR3 amino acids: CASSDPGSPLHF. The CDR3 DNA follows: TGTGCCAGCAGTGACCCGGGTTCACCCCTCCACTTT. The chain recombines TRBV25-1 with TRBJ1-6; D unclear. The CDR3 sequence is 12 residues long. V was cut by 3 bases and J by 9 bases, with 6 bases left in between. CDR1 MGHDK and CDR2 SYGVNS come from the germline V gene. Looking up the rest from reference TRBV25-1 and TRBJ1-6 gives the full variable domain: EADIYQTPRYLVIGTGKKITLECSQTMGHDKMYWYQQDPGMELHLIHYSYGVNSTEKGDLSSESTVSRIRTEHFPLTLESARPSHTSQYLCASSDPGSPLHFGNGTRLTVT.

The V gene is TRBV7-6, the J gene TRBJ2-2, with 12 bases lining up with TRBD2. The CDR3 is 18 residues long. J lost 4 bases, V lost 7 bases, and 13 bases had no gene match. Germline values: CDR1 SGHVS, CDR2 FNYEAQ. CDR3 nucleotides: TGTGCCAGCAACTCCAGACTAGCGGGGGTCGCGGGCACCGGGGAGCTGTTTTTT. Residues: CASNSRLAGVAGTGELFF. The entire variable domain, with the rest obtained from reference TRBV7-6 and TRBJ2-2, is as follows: GAGVSQSPRYKVTKRGQDVALRCDPISGHVSLYWYRQALGQGPEFLTYFNYEAQQDKSGLPNDRFSAERPEGSISTLTIQRTEQRDSAMYRCASNSRLAGVAGTGELFFGEGSRLTVL.

The CDR3, as DNA: TGTGCCTGGAAAAGCGATGGAAACACCATATATTTT. This encodes CAWKSDGNTIYF. This sequence joins TRBV30 and TRBJ1-3, with D unresolved. The V gene lost 4 bases and the J gene lost 3 bases, with 7 bases spanning the gap. This CDR3 is built from 12 residues. The germline V gene has CDR1 GTSNPN and CDR2 SVGIG (reference sequence).

The rearrangement uses TRBV27 and TRBJ2-7; D is undetermined. Trimming left V 4 bases short and J 2 bases short, with 9 bases between. Germline V gene data show CDR1 as MNHEY and CDR2 as SMNVEV (reference sequence). The CDR3 has 13 amino acids. The CDR3 region has the DNA TGTGCCAGCAGTTACGGCAGGACCTACGAGCAGTACTTC. As protein: CASSYGRTYEQYF.

The CDR3 sequence is CASSLNGLARVVEQYF. CDR3 coding DNA: TGCGCCAGCAGCTTGAACGGGCTTGCGCGGGTCGTCGAGCAGTACTTC. This chain joins TRBV5-1 and TRBJ2-7, with D possibly TRBD2 on 5 matching bases. Germline CDR1 SGHRS, CDR2 YFSETQ. The CDR3 extends over 16 amino acids. Trimming cost V 1 base and J 6 bases, with 20 bases left between them.

This chain connects TRBV9 to TRBJ1-1; D unresolved. V was cut by 3 bases and J by 3 bases, with 9 bases left in between. In germline, CDR1 is SGDLS, CDR2 YYNGEE. The CDR3 extends over 13 amino acids. CDR3 region: CASSAQGDTEAFF. For the CDR3, the DNA is TGTGCCAGCAGCGCACAAGGAGACACTGAAGCTTTCTTT. The full variable domain, with the rest looked up from reference TRBV9 and TRBJ1-1, is DSGVTQTPKHLITATGQRVTLRCSPRSGDLSVYWYQQSLDQGLQFLIQYYNGEERAKGNILERFSAQQFPDLHSELNLSSLELGDSALYFCASSAQGDTEAFFGQGTRLTVV.

The gene calls are TRBV6-6 and TRBJ1-2; D might be TRBD1 (5 bases). This CDR3 region has 14 residues. V lost 2 bases and J lost 8, with 15 bases in between. In germline, CDR1 is MNHNY, CDR2 SVGAGI (reference sequence). CDR3 sequence (DNA): TGTGCCAGCAGTTACACCTCGGGGGACGGGGGCTACACCTTC. This codes for CASSYTSGDGGYTF.

This chain uses TRBV29-1 with TRBJ2-1, with 8 bases identical to TRBD2. The CDR3 runs to 14 residues. Germline V gene data show CDR1 as SQVTM and CDR2 as ANQGSEA. V trimming: 6 bases; J trimming: 6 bases; junction bases outside the gene matches: 10. This chain's CDR3 is CSVGLGGAANEQFF. The DNA of the CDR3 is TGCAGCGTGGGACTCGGGGGGGCGGCCAATGAGCAGTTCTTC.